This is a list of T cell receptor beta chains from one sample in a study of blood T cell repertoires in COVID-19. The method was immunoSEQ multiplex PCR; TCRdb's version includes in-frame clones alone and lacks a portion of them. The sample lists 380,000 or so clones, around 90% occurring once. The sequenced sample was peripheral blood. The receptors were gathered from a man aged 40-49 years with acute or convalescent COVID-19. Each CDR3 is given with its conserved first and last residue. The D gene is left open where the match is weak. Rows may omit the clone size; those that give it use once, few, many or a size class.

v_gene	d_gene	j_gene	len	abundance	CDR3nt	CDR3aa
TRBV3-1/TRBV3-2	.	TRBJ1-5	13	.	TGTGCCAGCGGCCGGGACACCAATCAGCCCCAGCATTTT	CASGRDTNQPQHF
TRBV30	.	TRBJ1-2	15	.	TGTGCCTGGAGTTTCGCGGATGATACAAACTATGGCTACACCTTC	CAWSFADDTNYGYTF
TRBV5-1	TRBD1	TRBJ1-2	14	.	TGCGCCAGCAGCTCGACGACAGGGAACTATGGCTACACCTTC	CASSSTTGNYGYTF
TRBV5-1	.	TRBJ1-1	16	.	TGCGCCAGCAGAACAAGCACGGTGACAGTGAACACTGAAGCTTTCTTT	CASRTSTVTVNTEAFF
TRBV19	TRBD1	TRBJ1-2	14	.	TGTGCCAGTAGTACTCTACAGGGGGCCGGTGGCTACACCTTC	CASSTLQGAGGYTF
TRBV6-5	TRBD2	TRBJ2-1	14	.	TGTGCCAGCGACCTAGCGGGATCCTACAATGAGCAGTTCTTC	CASDLAGSYNEQFF
TRBV5-4	.	TRBJ2-7	15	.	TGTGCCAGCAGCTTGGAGTTCACCAGCTCCTACGAGCAGTACTTC	CASSLEFTSSYEQYF
TRBV19	.	TRBJ1-4	19	few	TGTGCCAGTACTACCCTGACAGTTACCGACCGATCCTCTAATGAAAAACTGTTTTTT	CASTTLTVTDRSSNEKLFF
TRBV6-5	.	TRBJ2-7	15	.	TGTGCCAGCAGTTACGATACAGGACCCCCCTACGAGCAGTACTTC	CASSYDTGPPYEQYF
TRBV3-1/TRBV3-2	.	TRBJ1-5	13	.	TGTGCCAGCAGCCAAGACAGAAGTCAGCCCCAGCATTTT	CASSQDRSQPQHF
TRBV23-1	.	TRBJ1-2	16	.	TGCGCCAGCACTCCCCAAGCCGGACTCCTCCCGGGAGGCTACACCTTC	CASTPQAGLLPGGYTF
TRBV7-9	TRBD1	TRBJ1-1	16	.	TGTGCCAGCAGCTTATCAGTCGACAGGGGAGGTACTGAAGCTTTCTTT	CASSLSVDRGGTEAFF
TRBV10-3	.	TRBJ1-1	14	.	TGTGCCATCAGTGAGACAGCCTCGAACACTGAAGCTTTCTTT	CAISETASNTEAFF
TRBV3-1/TRBV3-2	.	TRBJ2-3	12	.	TGTGCCAGCAGCCGACTGTCCGATACGCAGTATTTT	CASSRLSDTQYF
TRBV7-6	.	TRBJ1-2	13	.	TGTGCCAGCAGCCCTACAGTCGCGGGTGGCTACACCTTC	CASSPTVAGGYTF
TRBV19	.	TRBJ1-5	14	.	TGTGCCAGTAGTATGAGTGGTAGCAATCAGCCCCAGCATTTT	CASSMSGSNQPQHF
TRBV5-6	TRBD2	TRBJ2-1	18	.	TGTGCCAGCAGCTTTTGGACTAGCGGGAATTTCATCCAGGACGAGCAGTTCTTC	CASSFWTSGNFIQDEQFF
TRBV27	TRBD2	TRBJ2-3	14	.	TGTGCCAGCCGGCTACTAGCGATCGCAGATACGCAGTATTTT	CASRLLAIADTQYF
TRBV9	.	TRBJ2-1	13	.	TGTGCCAGCAGCATGACTAGTCCCAATGAGCAGTTCTTC	CASSMTSPNEQFF
TRBV11-3	.	TRBJ2-3	15	.	TGTGCCAGCAGCCGGCAGGGATCTTTCGCAGATACGCAGTATTTT	CASSRQGSFADTQYF
TRBV11-2	.	TRBJ1-1	12	.	TGTGCCAGCAGCTTAGGCAGGGAAGAAGCTTTCTTT	CASSLGREEAFF
TRBV2	TRBD1	TRBJ1-3	15	.	TGTGCCAGCAGCGACGGACAGGTCTCTGGAAACACCATATATTTT	CASSDGQVSGNTIYF
TRBV9	TRBD2	TRBJ2-7	16	.	TGTGCCAGCAGCGTAGAGGCGGGAGTGCGGTACAACGAGCAGTACTTC	CASSVEAGVRYNEQYF
TRBV4-1	TRBD1	TRBJ1-4	16	.	TGCGCCAGCAGCCAAAGGCGGCAGGGGGCCGGTGAAAAACTGTTTTTT	CASSQRRQGAGEKLFF
TRBV28	.	TRBJ1-2	12	.	TGTGCCAGCAGTTTGAGGGGGAATGGCTACACCTTC	CASSLRGNGYTF
TRBV24-1	TRBD1	TRBJ2-3	17	few	TGTGCCACCAGTGATCAAACAGGGGGCTTCTGGACAGATACGCAGTATTTT	CATSDQTGGFWTDTQYF
TRBV6-2/TRBV6-3	TRBD2	TRBJ2-3	17	.	TGTGCCAGCAGTTACCCACGACTAGCGGGGGGCACAGATACGCAGTATTTT	CASSYPRLAGGTDTQYF
TRBV2	.	TRBJ1-1	13	.	TGTGCCAGTTTAGAAGCAGGGGATACTGAAGCTTTCTTT	CASLEAGDTEAFF
TRBV20-1	TRBD2	TRBJ2-1	14	.	TGCAGTGCTAGTAGTCTAGCGGGAGCTAATGAGCAGTTCTTC	CSASSLAGANEQFF
TRBV3-1/TRBV3-2	.	TRBJ2-2	14	.	TGTGCCAGCAGCCAAGTCCGGGGAACCGGGGAGCTGTTTTTT	CASSQVRGTGELFF
TRBV27	.	TRBJ1-2	14	once	TGTGCCAGCGGGTGGGCCTCATCCTCGGGGGGCTACACCTTC	CASGWASSSGGYTF
TRBV27	TRBD1	TRBJ2-3	18	.	TGTGCCAGCAGTTTATTGCAAAGGACAGGGGCCACGAGTGGGACGCAGTATTTT	CASSLLQRTGATSGTQYF
TRBV6-6	.	TRBJ2-7	14	.	TGTGCCAGCAGTAAAGGACAGGAGGGCGACGAGCAGTACTTC	CASSKGQEGDEQYF